Each of the 21 T cell receptor beta chains below was sequenced from the same sample in a study of shared clonotypes between healthy human individuals. As defined, naive CD8 cells were CD45RO-negative and positively selected for CCR7, with terminally differentiated effector memory CD45RA+ cells excluded. Assay used: immunoSEQ multiplex PCR; TCRdb lists only in-frame clones, some missing. The sample yields roughly 770,000 clones, 90% to 98% seen once. The sequenced material came from naive CD8+ T cells sorted from blood. The receptors originated from a man under 40 in good health.

The chain uses TRBV27 and TRBJ2-7; 7 nucleotides align to TRBD1. The CDR3 extends over 15 amino acids. V trimming: 3 bases; J trimming: 2 bases; junction bases outside the gene matches: 7. Germline V lookup: CDR1 MNHEY, CDR2 SMNVEV (reference sequence). In nucleotides, the CDR3 is TGTGCCAGCAGTTTGAGGGACAGCGAGACCTACGAGCAGTACTTC. It translates to CASSLRDSETYEQYF.

The V and J genes are TRBV7-9 and TRBJ2-1; no clear D. V lost 6 bases to trimming and J lost 5 bases, with 5 bases between them. The CDR3 consists of 11 residues. CDR1 is SEHNR and CDR2 is FQNEAQ in the germline V gene (reference sequence). The CDR3 region has the DNA TGTGCCAGCAGAAGAAACAATGAGCAGTTCTTC. Its translation is CASRRNNEQFF.

The chain joins TRBV5-1 to TRBJ2-3; the D is unclear. Trimming removed 2 bases at V and 1 base at J, with 8 bases between. The germline CDR1 and CDR2 sequences are SGHRS and YFSETQ. This CDR3 has 14 amino acids. The CDR3 here is CASSFTLGTDTQYF. The CDR3 DNA sequence: TGCGCCAGCAGCTTCACTTTGGGCACAGATACGCAGTATTTT.

CDR3 sequence reads: CASSVGDGNTGELFF. The CDR3 DNA reads as TGTGCCAGCAGCGTAGGGGACGGTAACACCGGGGAGCTGTTTTTT. The chain couples TRBV9 to TRBJ2-2, with D possibly being TRBD1 or TRBD2 (5 bases each). The CDR3 spans 15 residues. CDR1 is SGDLS and CDR2 is YYNGEE in the germline V gene. Trimming stripped 0 bases from V and 2 bases from J, with 8 bases between.

The chain uses TRBV11-2 and TRBJ2-7; 10 bases fit TRBD2. V lost 4 bases and J lost 3; bases outside the gene matches: 9. The length of the CDR3 is 16 residues. CDR1 and CDR2 from the germline V gene are SGHAT and FQNNGV. The CDR3 nucleotides are TGTGCCAGCAGCTCGACTAGCGGGCCTCCTCTCTACGAGCAGTACTTC. Translation: CASSSTSGPPLYEQYF.

This clone was counted a single time. CDR3: CASSYSGTQETQYF. CDR3 nucleotides: TGTGCCAGCAGTTACTCCGGGACTCAAGAGACCCAGTACTTC. V is TRBV6-5 and J is TRBJ2-5; D possibly corresponds to TRBD2 (6 bases). Trimming stripped 0 bases from V and 2 bases from J, with 7 bases between. From germline, CDR1 is MNHEY and CDR2 SVGAGI. This CDR3 comprises 14 residues.

V usage is TRBV10-1 and J usage is TRBJ2-3, with 10 bases fitting TRBD1. The junction had 6 bases not matched to a gene; V was cut back by 0 bases and J by 3 bases. This CDR3 comprises 17 residues. Germline V CDR1 and CDR2: WNHNN, SYGVQD (reference sequence). For the CDR3, the DNA is TGCGCCAGCAGTGAGTCGATAGGGGACAGGGGAACAGATACGCAGTATTTT. Protein sequence: CASSESIGDRGTDTQYF.

CDR3 loop: CAISEGREGLYEQYF. The CDR3 region has the DNA TGTGCCATCAGTGAGGGGCGGGAGGGCCTCTACGAGCAGTACTTC. The chain joins TRBV10-3 to TRBJ2-7, with 9 bases identical to TRBD2. Germline V gene lookup returns CDR1 ENHRY and CDR2 SYGVKD. V was clipped by 2 bases and J by 3 bases; unmatched bases: 5. The CDR3 runs 15 residues.

V and J are TRBV7-2 and TRBJ2-5; 8 bases match TRBD2. This CDR3 comprises 15 residues. V dropped 5 bases and J dropped 1; count of bases not matched to a gene: 6. Germline loops: CDR1 SGHTA, CDR2 FQGNSA. In DNA, the CDR3 is TGTGCCAGCAGCCCCGGGGGGGGCCCCCAAGAGACCCAGTACTTC. Encoded protein: CASSPGGGPQETQYF. Combining the CDR3 with reference TRBV7-2 and TRBJ2-5 gives the whole variable domain GAGVSQSPSNKVTEKGKDVELRCDPISGHTALYWYRQSLGQGLEFLIYFQGNSAPDKSGLPSDRFSAERTGGSVSTLTIQRTQQEDSAVYLCASSPGGGPQETQYFGPGTRLLVL.

The rearrangement joins TRBV28 to TRBJ2-7; 7 nucleotides line up with TRBD2. V lost 3 bases, J lost 4 bases, and 3 bases stayed unmatched. The V gene's germline CDR1 is MDHEN and CDR2 SYDVKM. The length of the CDR3 is 13 residues. The DNA for the CDR3 is TGTGCCAGCAGTTTGAGACTAGCTTACGAGCAGTACTTC. This codes for CASSLRLAYEQYF.

The chain joins TRBV19 to TRBJ1-5; D is unclear. Per germline, CDR1 LNHDA and CDR2 SQIVND (reference sequence). The CDR3 consists of 14 residues. V shed 5 bases and J shed 0 bases, with 8 bases lying between them. The CDR3 DNA reads TGTGCCAGTAGTCCTCTCGGTAGCAATCAGCCCCAGCATTTT. Translated: CASSPLGSNQPQHF.

The rearrangement joins TRBV19 to TRBJ2-1, with TRBD1 identical over 8 bases. Trimming cost V 7 bases and J 1 base; bases outside gene matches: 6. Germline V CDR1 and CDR2: LNHDA, SQIVND (reference sequence). This CDR3 contains 15 residues. In nucleotides, the CDR3 is TGTGCCAGTACAGGGGGCCAGAATTCCTACAATGAGCAGTTCTTC. This sequence encodes CASTGGQNSYNEQFF.

The chain recombines TRBV9 with TRBJ2-5; 15 bases fit TRBD2. Trimming took 2 bases from V and 5 from J; bases not matched to a gene: 4. The CDR3 covers 16 residues. The V gene's germline CDR1 is SGDLS and CDR2 YYNGEE. The DNA for the CDR3 is TGTGCCAGCAGCGTCGGACTAGCGGGAGGGCTGGAGACCCAGTACTTC. Protein: CASSVGLAGGLETQYF.

The gene calls are TRBV12-5 and TRBJ2-5; D is undetermined. The ends were cut back, 5 bases at V and 2 bases at J, with 21 bases in the middle. This CDR3 is built from 17 residues. Germline CDR1 is LGHNT and CDR2 is FRNRAP. Here the CDR3 DNA reads TGTGCTAGTGGTGACGACCGGTCCGGCCGATGGCAAGAGACCCAGTACTTC. It specifies CASGDDRSGRWQETQYF.

The chain joins TRBV5-5 to TRBJ1-2, with a possible D match to TRBD1 (5 bases). This CDR3 is 15 amino acids long. The germline V gene has CDR1 SGHKS and CDR2 YYEKEE (reference sequence). V was clipped by 2 bases and J by 0 bases, with 11 bases between them. This chain's CDR3 is CASSFDSRANYGYTF. The CDR3 coding sequence is TGTGCCAGCAGCTTTGACAGCCGAGCTAACTATGGCTACACCTTC.

The chain uses TRBV19 and TRBJ1-1, with unresolved D. In germline, CDR1 is LNHDA, CDR2 SQIVND (reference sequence). CDR3 length equals 14 residues. Trimming pared 5 bases from V and 0 bases from J, leaving 10 bases between. As DNA, the CDR3 is TGTGCCAGTAGTCCGTACAGTATGAACACTGAAGCTTTCTTT. This codes for CASSPYSMNTEAFF.

This chain links TRBV7-9 with TRBJ2-2, with 9 bases that match TRBD1. Germline V CDR1 and CDR2: SEHNR, FQNEAQ (reference sequence). J lost 5 bases, V lost 5 bases, and 9 bases had no gene match. The length of the CDR3 is 16 residues. CDR3 sequence reads: CASSATGGAQTGELFF. The CDR3 DNA reads as TGTGCCAGCAGCGCTACAGGGGGCGCTCAAACCGGGGAGCTGTTTTTT.

The V call is TRBV18, the J call TRBJ2-5; D perhaps matches TRBD2 (6 bases). Germline V CDR1 and CDR2: KGHSH, LQKENI. This CDR3 comprises 15 residues. V dropped 2 bases and J dropped 2 bases, with 12 bases sitting between them. The CDR3 region has the DNA TGTGCCAGCTCACCAAGGGTAGCGGCGCAAGAGACCCAGTACTTC. This encodes CASSPRVAAQETQYF.

This chain links TRBV27 with TRBJ2-5, with D possibly matching TRBD1 (5 bases). Trimming took 3 bases from V and 5 from J, leaving 10 bases between them. This CDR3 is 13 amino acids long. Germline V gene sequence: CDR1 MNHEY, CDR2 SMNVEV (reference sequence). The CDR3, as DNA: TGTGCCAGCAGTTTTTTAGGGGCCGAGACCCAGTACTTC. Amino acids: CASSFLGAETQYF.

V usage is TRBV4-1 and J usage is TRBJ1-1; tentatively, D is TRBD1 (5 bases). Trimming shortened V by 3 bases and J by 12 bases, and 29 bases separated the two germline ends. Germline CDR1 and CDR2: MGHRA and YSYEKL. This CDR3 has 17 residues. CDR3 protein: CASSHADMAGIGIGTFF. For the CDR3, the DNA is TGCGCCAGCAGCCACGCGGACATGGCGGGGATTGGTATCGGAACTTTCTTT.

This clone was seen only a few times. The J gene is TRBJ2-3, the V gene TRBV20-1; D is undetermined. The germline V gene has CDR1 DFQATT and CDR2 SNEGSKA (reference sequence). Trimming took off 8 bases at V and 6 bases at J, with 12 bases between the two ends. The CDR3 spans 11 residues. CDR3: CSTPVADTQYF. CDR3 DNA sequence: TGCAGTACTCCCGTCGCGGATACGCAGTATTTT.